What follows describes a single T cell receptor (beta chain). What it recognizes is unknown. The CDR3 runs to 15 residues. Germline CDR1 reads SGHRS; CDR2 reads YFSETQ. Trimming removed 7 bases from V and 0 bases from J; junction bases left unmatched: 9. The record originates from a study of CD8 T cells in ankylosing spondylitis. Points from the study as a whole: A motif in TCR beta, a set of roughly eight highly homologous variants, appeared characteristic of ankylosing spondylitis blood.

TCRdb passed the 5' RACE reads through MiXCR, listing each CDR3 protein once. The sample holds some 340,000 distinct CDR3 sequences; around 15% are singletons and the top ten take less than 1.1%. The chain joins TRBV5-1 to TRBJ2-5; 7 positions match TRBD2. This receptor was obtained from a male donor with ankylosing spondylitis or in good health (not recorded which). Sequenced: blood, either unsorted or a sorted T cell fraction (not recorded which). CDR3 amino acids: CASSLSGEYQETQYF. The CDR3 coding sequence is TGCGCCAGCTCGCTAAGCGGGGAGTACCAAGAGACCCAGTACTTC.